The following is a T cell receptor beta chain sequence with its context. The data were obtained in a study of blood T cell repertoires in COVID-19. About the research overall: From the United States, Italy and Spain came samples of acute and convalescent COVID-19.

Per the germline V gene, CDR1 is SGHTA and CDR2 is FQGTGA. V dropped 5 bases and J dropped 1 base, with 8 bases sitting between them. The CDR3 extends over 13 amino acids. Only in-frame clones appear in the TCRdb table, and some are missing; sequencing was by immunoSEQ multiplex PCR. Of 250,000 to 300,000 clones listed, around 89% are singletons. Cohorts were determined from participant-reported clinical history. This TCR was sampled from a man between 40 and 49 years old who had recovered from COVID-19. Material: PBMCs or T cells enriched from blood (not recorded which). The V and J genes are TRBV7-3 and TRBJ1-1; D not resolved. DNA for the CDR3: TGTGCCAGCAGCATTGAGAGGAACACTGAAGCTTTCTTT. Its protein is CASSIERNTEAFF.